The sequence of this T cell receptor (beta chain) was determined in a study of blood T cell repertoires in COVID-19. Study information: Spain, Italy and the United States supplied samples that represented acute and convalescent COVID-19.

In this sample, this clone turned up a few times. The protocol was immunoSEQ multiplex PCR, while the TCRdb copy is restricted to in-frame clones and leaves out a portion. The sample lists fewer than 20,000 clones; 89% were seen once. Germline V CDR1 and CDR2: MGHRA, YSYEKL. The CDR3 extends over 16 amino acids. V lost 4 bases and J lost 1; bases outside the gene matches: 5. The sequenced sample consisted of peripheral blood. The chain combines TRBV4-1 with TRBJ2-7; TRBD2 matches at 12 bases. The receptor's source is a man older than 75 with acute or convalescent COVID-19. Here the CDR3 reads CASSRLAGVRSYEQYF. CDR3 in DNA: TGCGCCAGCAGCCGACTAGCGGGAGTAAGATCCTACGAGCAGTACTTC.